The rows below give T cell receptor beta chains drawn from one sample of a study of blood T cell repertoires in COVID-19. The assay was immunoSEQ multiplex PCR, and TCRdb's table has in-frame clones only and misses some. The sample yields hundreds of thousands of clones, roughly nine tenths seen once. Sequencing was done on a sample of PBMCs or T cells enriched from blood (not recorded which). These receptors all come from a man in his thirties or forties who had recovered from COVID-19. The CDR3 runs from the conserved cysteine through the conserved F or W. A D gene is named only where the DNA matches it firmly. For some rows the clone size is stated as once, few or many, or as a class when expanded; others skip it.

D gene,J gene,clone size,V gene,CDR3 protein,CDR3 DNA
TRBD1,TRBJ1-1,.,TRBV19,CASSIGDDRVKNTEAFF,TGTGCCAGTAGTATAGGCGACGACAGGGTGAAGAACACTGAAGCTTTCTTT
.,TRBJ1-2,once,TRBV27,CASSLYPTRSNSHYGYTF,TGTGCCAGCAGTTTATACCCCACGAGGTCCAATTCCCACTATGGCTACACCTTC
.,TRBJ1-1,.,TRBV6-5,CASSYSKGPVVAFF,TGTGCCAGCAGTTACTCGAAGGGGCCGGTTGTCGCTTTCTTT
TRBD1,TRBJ2-7,.,TRBV29-1,CSARRGGLYEQYF,TGCAGCGCCCGGAGAGGGGGCTTGTACGAGCAGTACTTC
TRBD1,TRBJ1-2,once,TRBV29-1,CSAGTEGNYGYTF,TGCAGCGCCGGGACAGAAGGGAACTATGGCTACACCTTC
.,TRBJ2-1,.,TRBV6-1,CASSETGVEYNEQFF,TGTGCCAGCAGTGAAACGGGGGTTGAGTACAATGAGCAGTTCTTC
TRBD2,TRBJ2-5,.,TRBV23-1,CASSQSGVGTSTLQETQYF,TGCGCCAGCAGTCAAAGCGGGGTCGGGACTAGCACCCTCCAAGAGACCCAGTACTTC
TRBD2,TRBJ2-1,.,TRBV7-9,CASSLEGGSEQFF,TGTGCCAGCAGCTTAGAGGGCGGGAGTGAGCAGTTCTTC
.,TRBJ1-6,.,TRBV27,CASSLFGEGRMYNSPLHF,TGTGCCAGCAGTTTATTCGGGGAGGGTCGCATGTATAATTCACCCCTCCACTTT
TRBD1,TRBJ2-7,.,TRBV27,CASSLRADRAYEQYF,TGTGCCAGCAGTTTAAGGGCGGACAGGGCCTACGAGCAGTACTTC
TRBD1,TRBJ1-2,.,TRBV5-1,CASSPTQGGGYTF,TGCGCCAGCAGCCCGACACAGGGGGGAGGCTACACCTTC
.,TRBJ2-7,.,TRBV12-5,CASGLGQIYEQYF,TGTGCTAGTGGTTTGGGACAGATCTACGAGCAGTACTTC
.,TRBJ2-6,.,TRBV5-4,CAGGGTASGANVLTF,TGTGCCGGAGGAGGGACCGCCTCTGGGGCCAACGTCCTGACTTTC
.,TRBJ1-3,.,TRBV30,CAWSVLLDTIYF,TGTGCCTGGAGTGTACTTCTTGACACCATATATTTT
.,TRBJ2-7,.,TRBV7-2,CASSSPARRYEQYF,TGTGCCAGCAGCTCCCCAGCAAGGAGGTACGAGCAGTACTTC
.,TRBJ1-5,.,TRBV6-1,CASSEWALGAKPQPQHF,TGTGCCAGCAGTGAATGGGCCCTGGGGGCAAAGCCGCAGCCCCAGCATTTT
.,TRBJ1-5,.,TRBV28,CASSRWRGTSNQPQHF,TGTGCCAGCAGCCGTTGGAGGGGCACTAGCAATCAGCCCCAGCATTTT
.,TRBJ1-1,.,TRBV19,CASSALIYPMNTEAFF,TGTGCCAGTAGTGCCCTGATCTACCCCATGAACACTGAAGCTTTCTTT
TRBD2,TRBJ2-5,.,TRBV11-2,CASSLSGGRETQYF,TGTGCCAGCAGCTTATCGGGGGGGCGAGAGACCCAGTACTTC
TRBD2,TRBJ2-3,.,TRBV4-1,CASSQQTLTSGSSDTQYF,TGCGCCAGCAGCCAACAGACGTTGACTAGCGGGAGTTCAGATACGCAGTATTTT
TRBD2,TRBJ2-3,.,TRBV11-2,CASSLLASGMKNTQYF,TGTGCCAGCAGCTTACTGGCTAGCGGGATGAAAAATACGCAGTATTTT
.,TRBJ1-6,.,TRBV14,CASSQEARNSPLHF,TGTGCCAGCAGCCAAGAAGCCCGGAATTCACCCCTCCACTTT
.,TRBJ1-2,.,TRBV5-5,CASSAQMVNYGYTF,TGTGCCAGCAGCGCTCAGATGGTAAACTATGGCTACACCTTC
.,TRBJ1-5,.,TRBV27,CASKTYRAGNQPQHF,TGTGCCAGCAAGACCTACAGGGCGGGCAATCAGCCCCAGCATTTT
.,TRBJ2-1,.,TRBV4-1,CASSHIAVGSSYNEQFF,TGCGCCAGCAGCCATATAGCGGTCGGGAGCTCCTACAATGAGCAGTTCTTC
TRBD2,TRBJ2-5,.,TRBV28,CASKIAGGPQTQYF,TGTGCCAGCAAGATCGCGGGAGGGCCGCAGACCCAGTACTTC
TRBD2,TRBJ2-3,.,TRBV7-2,CASSFPLAGVHTQYF,TGTGCCAGCAGCTTCCCACTAGCGGGAGTCCATACGCAGTATTTT
.,TRBJ2-1,.,TRBV12-3/TRBV12-4,CASSLRREQFF,TGTGCCAGCAGTTTGAGGAGAGAGCAGTTCTTC
TRBD1,TRBJ1-5,few,TRBV15,CATRQGLNQPQHF,TGTGCCACCCGACAGGGGCTAAATCAGCCCCAGCATTTT
.,TRBJ2-1,.,TRBV29-1,CSVEDFLGRYNEQFF,TGCAGCGTTGAAGATTTTCTAGGCCGATACAATGAGCAGTTCTTC
.,TRBJ2-3,.,TRBV2,CASRGEGTDTQYF,TGTGCCAGCAGGGGGGAGGGCACAGATACGCAGTATTTT
TRBD1,TRBJ2-3,.,TRBV6-2/TRBV6-3,CASSRDSSTDTQYF,TGTGCCAGCAGTCGGGACAGTAGCACAGATACGCAGTATTTT
.,TRBJ1-6,.,TRBV28,CASSFSRGSPLHF,TGTGCCAGCAGTTTCTCCCGCGGGTCACCCCTCCACTTT
.,TRBJ1-1,.,TRBV5-1,CASSFSQGYTEAFF,TGCGCCAGCAGCTTCAGTCAGGGGTACACTGAAGCTTTCTTT
TRBD2,TRBJ2-1,.,TRBV18,CASSPGLAGSNEQFF,TGTGCCAGCTCACCAGGGCTAGCGGGAAGCAATGAGCAGTTCTTC